This paragraph covers one T cell receptor beta chain sequence. Its recognized antigen is unknown. Qualities for individual bases were not recorded, and no much larger clone is one base off. Preparation of the library involved the immunoSEQ multiplex PCR assay. For the multiplex PCR, a mixture combining 60 forward primers for TCR Vbeta segments and 13 reverse primers for TCR Jbeta segments was used. The CDR3 region of rearranged TCR beta genes was amplified from genomic DNA with a multiplex PCR assay. Amplified TCR beta libraries were sequenced as 87-base-pair reads on the Illumina HiSeq System. The paper's processing steps were these. A later analysis tallied 75 million to 95 million unique TCR beta chains across the 660 or so repertoires, and approximately 11 million of those chains were shared by two or more donors. A nearest-neighbor algorithm error-corrected the raw reads and collapsed the reads into unique sequences, merging closely related sequences to remove PCR and sequencing errors. Alignment of CDR3 sequences to IMGT reference sequences was used to assign V, D and J gene segments. Each retained sequence needed at least a six-nucleotide match to both a V gene segment and a J gene segment. A rearrangement was called productive if the CDR3 had no stop codons and remained in frame with V and J, and every other rearrangement was called non-productive. Following IMGT convention, CDR3 was defined as the stretch from the second conserved V-encoded cysteine up to the conserved J-encoded phenylalanine. Sequences without an unambiguous match to a single V gene segment were excluded from the earlier analysis of 450 to 750 of the donors. An earlier analysis of a few hundred of the donors called V segments functional above 56.7% productive rearrangements and segregating when the between-donor standard deviation exceeded 5%. To diagnose cytomegalovirus status from the catalog of TCR beta chain sequences, a statistical classification framework was built. V and J gene assignment, in a later analysis, came from comparing TCR nucleotide sequences with IMGT/GENE-DB human TR gene sequences. The TCRdist pipeline was used in a later analysis to assign CDR3 sequences and most-parsimonious VDJ recombination scenarios. In a later analysis, each TCR beta chain was defined by its CDR3 amino acid sequence together with its V-gene family, and reads lacking a unique V-gene family were excluded. As a way to deal with suspected cross-contamination and a sequencing artifact, a later analysis dropped 640 or so nucleotide sequences that were highly shared and had low generation probability. A later analysis calculated a clonal expansion index for each public chain from normalized within-repertoire ranks of inferred template counts. Generation probabilities in a later analysis came from a VDJ recombination model fitted to out-of-frame rearrangements, and those results were checked against IGoR. Hypergeometric tests were used in a later analysis to score TCR-TCR, TCR-HLA and TCR-CMV co-occurrence, with a repertoire-size bias correction applied to the TCR pairs. In a later analysis, false discovery rates were estimated by permuting HLA or CMV assignments 20 times. In a later analysis, co-occurring TCRs were grouped using DBSCAN, with TCRdist sequence similarity added in when clustering inside HLA-allele-positive subsets. Repertoires with fewer than 30,000 or more than 120,000 public chains, plus five repertoires with anomalous nucleotide sharing, were excluded from co-occurrence clustering. Sourced from immuneACCESS, this table was stored by TCRdb with only in-frame sequences that have V and J called. A share of the clones is absent; for the studies checked, an unresolved V gene accounts for under half, and the remainder has no known explanation. The V and J calls and clone size were taken over from that table, and D and trimming were inferred from the DNA. The sample includes approximately 150,000 clones, with 68% observed a single time. Of the sample, roughly 1.4% is held by the ten largest clones.

CDR3 length: 14 amino acids, cysteine to phenylalanine. Kept here is only the CDR3 DNA, which spans 42 bases and is read in frame from base 1. V loses 1 base, J loses 2 bases, and the germline ends lie 7 bases apart. From the germline V gene, CDR1 is SGHDT and CDR2 is YYEEEE. The cohort was made up of about 670 healthy bone marrow donors. At the time of sampling, every cohort member was nominally healthy, though immune exposures that went unrecorded were likely present. The donor tested CMV seronegative, placing the donor among the approximately 360 seronegative members of the cohort. Each donor provided a peripheral blood sample, and peripheral blood mononuclear cells were used for TCR beta sequencing. Genomic DNA extraction from the blood cell samples was performed with the Qiagen DNeasy Blood Extraction Kit. These data are taken from a study of cytomegalovirus exposure and HLA in healthy donors (dated by TCRdb to 2015 to 2018). Background on the whole study: An earlier analysis of roughly 500 of the donors reported 250 to 300 Gb of sequence data and 117 million unique TCR beta sequences obtained from some 200 million T cells. About 300 gigabases of sequencing data and some 85 million unique TCR sequences were included in an early release covering roughly 700 HLA-typed donors. Among the roughly 400 genotyped donors, around 79% belonged to the genetic ancestry cluster associated with self-reported Caucasian donors. The study aimed to test whether signatures of past pathogen exposure could be identified by cataloging public T cell receptors. The study used immunosequencing to profile the T cell repertoires of several hundred subjects and linked those repertoires to cytomegalovirus serostatus. Besides the first cohort of 550 to 750 subjects, a separate validation cohort made up of over 95 different subjects was used. High-throughput TCR immunosequencing, statistical association of individual TCRs with disease status, and machine learning were combined to predict cytomegalovirus infection status. In a later analysis, previously published TCR beta repertoires from about 670 donors were re-analyzed and high-resolution HLA genotyping was added so that TCR occurrence patterns could be studied. In the later analysis, no new phenotypic data were used to find candidate immune exposures; instead, reliance was placed on TCR beta sequences and their occurrence across donors. An earlier analysis of approximately 630 of the donors applied high-throughput TCR beta sequencing to assess whether each TCR beta V gene segment acted as functional or pseudogenic. Alongside the repertoire data, information on donor age, sex, ethnicity and CMV serostatus was compiled. A later genetic analysis took genome-wide SNP genotypes for about three fifths of the 666 donors and used that subset as a discovery cohort. Every repertoire in the discovery cohort had been generated on one and the same sequencing platform. HLA typing covered class I and class II loci at four-digit resolution. Typing coverage varied by locus: roughly 629-630 donors for A, B, C, DRB1 and DQB1; roughly 560 for DQA1; over 600 for DPA1; about 450 for DPB1. Five DR-DQ haplotypes were handled as single units for association and clustering because linkage in the cohort was strong. Among roughly 400 genotyped donors of the cohort, an average of roughly 230,000 unique TCR beta nucleotide sequences was sequenced per donor, of which about 18% were non-productive. The study at large found these results: A few of the identified cytomegalovirus-associated TCR beta chains were confirmed in vitro to be specific for cytomegalovirus antigens. Correlated functional status among segregating V segments might be attributable to linkage disequilibrium, but an unknown experimental factor could not be ruled out. A later analysis found that TCR association rates varied across HLA loci, with DRB1 alleles showing the most associated TCRs and HLA-C alleles the fewest. Compared with equally common non-associated chains, HLA-associated TCR beta chains in a later analysis were more clonally expanded and had lower generation probabilities. In an earlier analysis of around 500 of the donors, most TCR beta V segments appeared in productive rearrangements about 90% or about 30% of the time, broadly matching IMGT annotations. Roughly uniform sequencing depth across donors was assumed in presence/absence analyses, although this assumption may not hold. Because HLA typing was missing for some donors at each locus, association tests included only the typed subset. When HLA alleles, especially DR and DQ, strongly co-occurred, TCR associations were difficult to assign to individual alleles. Over 15 rarely observed V segments, including chromosome 9 orphons, were excluded from the earlier analysis of about 610 of the donors because counts were too low. In a later genetic analysis, a missense DCLRE1C variant was associated with V-gene and J-gene trimming of TCR beta chains, and the association was replicated in an independent cohort. The cohort was sequenced for TCR beta chains only, and without alpha or paired-chain data the features that could be detected were limited. The authors suggested that the approach could potentially be generalized to other disease states and immunological phenotypes. Compared with the roughly 720-donor mean, donors in an Asian-associated ancestry cluster had fewer N-insertions in productive TCRs, according to a later genetic analysis. A further reported finding was that TCR beta sequences accurately predicted the HLA-A and HLA-B alleles for most subjects in the first cohort. The only immune exposure information available for the cohort was CMV serostatus. A later analysis associated 17,000 or so TCR beta sequences with specific HLA alleles at a false discovery rate of 0.05. The sequencing pipeline was judged likely to have produced a cluster of highly shared sequence variants as a technical artifact. In both the original and validation cohorts, the classifier was reported to diagnose cytomegalovirus status with high specificity and sensitivity. In a later analysis, several top co-occurrence clusters were reported to appear linked to parvovirus B19, influenza, CMV and Epstein-Barr virus. Most TCR sequences were seen in very few donors, while some public TCRs were found in many individuals. The study listed 150 to 200 TCR beta chains as associated with cytomegalovirus. In a later analysis, most CMV-associated TCR beta chains were found to appear HLA-restricted, with HLA associations seemingly driven largely by CMV exposure. Some IMGT-functional V segments, including TRBV6-2 and TRBV6-3, could not be distinguished by the 87-base-pair reads and were therefore excluded.

The sample taken for sequencing was PBMCs. The rearrangement combines TRBV5-6 with TRBJ1-3; a confident D gene designation cannot be given. The sequence was collected from a man aged 45-65 years in good health and CMV-seronegative. The CDR3 reads CASSLWRAGNTIYF. The sequence in DNA is TGTGCCAGCAGCTTGTGGAGGGCTGGAAACACCATATATTTT. The reference TRBV5-6 and TRBJ1-3 proteins fill in what lies around the CDR3, so the full variable domain reads DAGVTQSPTHLIKTRGQQVTLRCSPKSGHDTVSWYQQALGQGPQFIFQYYEEEERQRGNFPDRFSGHQFPNYSSELNVNALLLGDSALYLCASSLWRAGNTIYFGEGSWLTVV.